The 26 T cell receptor beta chains reported below all come from one sample, sequenced in a study of blood T cell repertoires in COVID-19. Assay: immunoSEQ multiplex PCR; the TCRdb copy retains only in-frame clones and omits some. The sample carries about 46,000 clones, 88% recorded once. The source material was peripheral blood. These receptors were taken from a man aged 50-60 years with acute or convalescent COVID-19.

The chain recombines TRBV28 with TRBJ2-1; the match to TRBD1 covers 10 bases. This CDR3 region has 14 residues. Per germline, CDR1 MDHEN and CDR2 SYDVKM. Trimming removed 6 bases from V and 1 base from J; junction bases left unmatched: 0. The CDR3 region is CASRGQGSYNEQFF. The CDR3, as DNA: TGTGCCAGCAGGGGACAGGGGTCCTACAATGAGCAGTTCTTC.

The J gene is TRBJ1-1, the V gene TRBV6-6; tentative D call: TRBD1 (5 bases). This CDR3 is built from 15 residues. V lost 0 bases and J lost 1, with 9 bases in between. Germline lookup yields CDR1 MNHNY and CDR2 SVGAGI (reference sequence). DNA of the CDR3: TGTGCCAGCAGTTACTCTGGGGCAGAGAACACTGAAGCTTTCTTT. Protein sequence: CASSYSGAENTEAFF.

This clone was seen only once. This chain joins TRBV6-6 and TRBJ2-2; possibly TRBD2 for D (6 bases). Germline lookup yields CDR1 MNHNY and CDR2 SVGAGI (reference sequence). Trimming removed 10 bases from V and 7 bases from J, with 16 bases in between. The CDR3 runs 13 residues. This chain's CDR3 is CANMGGPRGELFF. CDR3 in DNA: TGTGCCAACATGGGGGGACCCCGCGGGGAGCTGTTTTTT.

This rearrangement joins TRBV18 to TRBJ2-1; the match to TRBD1 covers 8 bases. Germline V gene sequence: CDR1 KGHSH, CDR2 LQKENI. The CDR3 is made up of 16 amino acids. With V trimmed by 0 bases and J by 6 bases, 7 bases remained unmatched. The CDR3 sequence is CASSPPAGGIGNEQFF. CDR3 coding DNA: TGTGCCAGCTCACCACCGGCAGGGGGCATCGGCAATGAGCAGTTCTTC.

The chain employs TRBV11-1 and TRBJ2-3; no reliable D call. The CDR3 length is 12 residues. Trimming left V 5 bases short and J 6 bases short, with 9 bases between. Germline lookup yields CDR1 SGHAT and CDR2 FQDESV (reference sequence). CDR3 nucleotide sequence: TGTGCCAGCAGCCAGGCGACGGATACGCAGTATTTT. Translating gives CASSQATDTQYF.

The chain carries TRBV29-1 and TRBJ1-1; D not resolved. The germline V and J ends were trimmed by 7 bases and 1 base, with 13 bases remaining between them. Germline V gene data show CDR1 as SQVTM and CDR2 as ANQGSEA. CDR3 length: 13 residues. This chain's CDR3 is CSAEHGGNTEAFF. The DNA of the CDR3 is TGCAGCGCCGAGCATGGAGGGAACACTGAAGCTTTCTTT.

The J gene is TRBJ2-5, the V gene TRBV29-1; 9 nucleotides agree with TRBD1. Germline-derived CDR1 and CDR2 are SQVTM and ANQGSEA. CDR3 size: 16 residues. V dropped 6 bases and J dropped 6; count of bases not matched to a gene: 17. Here the CDR3 reads CSVPFADRGITKTQYF. CDR3 coding DNA: TGCAGCGTCCCTTTTGCAGACAGGGGGATTACAAAGACCCAGTACTTC. The complete variable domain, with remaining parts taken from reference TRBV29-1 and TRBJ2-5, reads SAVISQKPSRDICQRGTSLTIQCQVDSQVTMMFWYRQQPGQSLTLIATANQGSEATYESGFVIDKFPISRPNLTFSTLTVSNMSPEDSSIYLCSVPFADRGITKTQYFGPGTRLLVL.

The chain links TRBV7-3 to TRBJ2-7; a weak D match, TRBD2 (6 bases). V was clipped by 5 bases and J by 3 bases, with 17 bases between them. The germline V gene has CDR1 SGHTA and CDR2 FQGTGA. The CDR3 loop spans 15 amino acids. In nucleotides, the CDR3 is TGTGCCAGCAGCCCTTCCATTGGTAGCGGCTACGAGCAGTACTTC. Translation: CASSPSIGSGYEQYF.

The genes are TRBV2 and TRBJ2-1; possible D gene TRBD2, 6 bases. Trimming cost V 5 bases and J 4 bases, with 9 bases left between them. The CDR3 contains 13 residues. Germline V CDR1 and CDR2: SNHLY, FYNNEI. The CDR3 sequence: CASSLGTYNEQFF. The CDR3 coding sequence is TGTGCCAGCAGTCTCGGGACTTACAATGAGCAGTTCTTC. Together with reference TRBV2 and TRBJ2-1, the CDR3 gives the full variable domain: EPEVTQTPSHQVTQMGQEVILRCVPISNHLYFYWYRQILGQKVEFLVSFYNNEISEKSEIFDDQFSVERPDGSNFTLKIRSTKLEDSAMYFCASSLGTYNEQFFGPGTRLTVL.

The chain links TRBV7-8 to TRBJ1-2, with D maybe TRBD1 (6 bases). Trimming stripped 4 bases from V and 1 base from J, with 13 bases between. CDR1 and CDR2 from the germline V gene are SGHVS and FQNEAQ. CDR3 length equals 15 residues. The DNA for the CDR3 is TGTGCCAGCAGCTCGTACAGGGACGGTAACTATGGCTACACCTTC. Translated, it gives CASSSYRDGNYGYTF.

The genes are TRBV3-1 (or the pseudogene TRBV3-2) and TRBJ1-1; D is possibly TRBD1 (5 bases). Trimming cost V 4 bases and J 8 bases, with 11 bases left between them. CDR3 length: 12 amino acids. Germline V lookup: CDR1 LGHDT, CDR2 YNNKEL (reference sequence). CDR3 region: CASSRGRGEAFF. CDR3 sequence (DNA): TGTGCCAGCAGCCGAGGCCGGGGGGAAGCTTTCTTT.

The rearrangement joins TRBV28 to TRBJ2-1, with D perhaps matching TRBD2 (5 bases). The length of the CDR3 is 15 residues. V was cut by 5 bases and J by 6 bases, with 17 bases left in between. Germline V lookup: CDR1 MDHEN, CDR2 SYDVKM. The CDR3: CASSPGITVLNEQFF. The CDR3 DNA sequence: TGTGCCAGCAGTCCCGGGATTACCGTTCTCAATGAGCAGTTCTTC.

CDR3 nucleotides: TGTGCTAGTGTTAGAAGAGTTTCGGGTATGAACACTGAAGCTTTCTTT. Encoded protein: CASVRRVSGMNTEAFF. V and J are TRBV12-5 and TRBJ1-1; no clear D. Trimming pared 7 bases from V and 0 bases from J, leaving 18 bases between. Germline V CDR1 and CDR2: LGHNT, FRNRAP. The CDR3 length is 16 residues.

This clone was counted a single time. The rearrangement uses TRBV7-9 and TRBJ1-6; D unresolved. Looked up from germline, CDR1 is SEHNR and CDR2 is FQNEAQ (reference sequence). This CDR3 has 17 amino acids. Trimming stripped 3 bases from V and 5 bases from J, with 17 bases between. CDR3 bases: TGTGCCAGCAGCTTCACGACAATCTCCGGGGATAATTCACCCCTCCACTTT. Protein sequence: CASSFTTISGDNSPLHF.

The chain joins TRBV30 to TRBJ1-1; 10 bases fit TRBD1. With 5 bases clipped from V and 4 bases from J, the junction kept 4 bases outside the gene matches. Germline CDR1 is GTSNPN and CDR2 is SVGIG (reference sequence). The CDR3 extends over 13 amino acids. The CDR3 is CAWGGQGFTEAFF. CDR3 sequence (DNA): TGTGCCTGGGGGGGACAGGGGTTCACTGAAGCTTTCTTT.

This rearrangement joins TRBV7-2 to TRBJ2-1; 15 nucleotides align to TRBD2. Unmatched junction bases numbered 9, after V lost 5 bases and J lost 7 bases. Germline CDR1 reads SGHTA; CDR2 reads FQGNSA. This CDR3 is built from 17 residues. CDR3 nucleotide sequence: TGTGCCAGCAGCCTGAGGACTAGCGGGGGGGCGGTTAATGAGCAGTTCTTC. It yields the protein CASSLRTSGGAVNEQFF.

The chain couples TRBV5-1 to TRBJ2-3; no reliable D call. The CDR3 sequence is 13 residues long. The V gene lost 0 bases and the J gene lost 4 bases, with 6 bases spanning the gap. Germline values: CDR1 SGHRS, CDR2 YFSETQ. The chain's CDR3 is CASSLVVADTQYF. CDR3 nucleotides: TGCGCCAGCAGCTTGGTAGTTGCAGATACGCAGTATTTT.

The chain employs TRBV7-9 and TRBJ1-2; D call uncertain. The germline CDR1 and CDR2 sequences are SEHNR and FQNEAQ (reference sequence). With 0 bases removed from V and 8 bases from J, the gap between germline ends came to 13 bases. This CDR3 contains 14 residues. This CDR3 is CASSLAGAPGGYTF. As DNA, the CDR3 is TGTGCCAGCAGCTTAGCAGGCGCCCCGGGGGGCTACACCTTC.

This chain connects TRBV28 to TRBJ1-5, with 9 bases matching TRBD1. This CDR3 has 16 residues. V trimming: 6 bases; J trimming: 6 bases; junction bases outside the gene matches: 12. Germline CDR1 MDHEN, CDR2 SYDVKM. CDR3: CASRPTGTGFGQPQHF. The CDR3 DNA follows: TGTGCCAGCAGGCCTACCGGGACAGGGTTCGGTCAGCCCCAGCATTTT.

The sample holds one count of this clone. V is TRBV7-9 and J is TRBJ1-2; D is unresolved. V dropped 2 bases and J dropped 5 bases, with 15 bases sitting between them. The CDR3 is made up of 15 amino acids. Germline CDR1 SEHNR, CDR2 FQNEAQ (reference sequence). The CDR3 nucleotides read TGTGCCAGCAGCTTACCTTTAACACAGAAGTATGGCTACACCTTC. It encodes CASSLPLTQKYGYTF.

This sequence joins TRBV19 and TRBJ1-2; a possible D gene is TRBD1 (6 bases). V lost 4 bases, J lost 1 base, and 13 bases lay in between. The CDR3 has 15 amino acids. The V gene's germline CDR1 is LNHDA and CDR2 SQIVND (reference sequence). For the CDR3, the DNA is TGTGCCAGTAGTAGGGGGCCAACCCTTAACTATGGCTACACCTTC. It codes for CASSRGPTLNYGYTF.

This chain joins TRBV7-8 and TRBJ1-1; no clear D gene. CDR1 SGHVS and CDR2 FQNEAQ come from the germline V gene. The ends were cut back, 5 bases at V and 0 bases at J, with 7 bases in the middle. This CDR3 spans 13 amino acids. The CDR3 region is CASSPYMNTEAFF. CDR3 DNA: TGTGCCAGCAGCCCCTATATGAACACTGAAGCTTTCTTT.

The J gene is TRBJ2-1, the V gene TRBV5-6, with 11 bases lining up with TRBD2. V lost 4 bases and J lost 9; bases outside the gene matches: 6. This CDR3 comprises 14 residues. In germline, CDR1 is SGHDT, CDR2 YYEEEE. DNA of the CDR3: TGTGCCAGCAGCGCAACTAGCGGGAGTAGTGAGCAGTTCTTC. Its protein is CASSATSGSSEQFF.

The CDR3 protein is CASSIQGQGNTEAFF. CDR3 nucleotide sequence: TGTGCCAGCAGCATACAGGGCCAAGGTAACACTGAAGCTTTCTTT. The chain joins TRBV7-9 to TRBJ1-1; D perhaps matches TRBD1 (6 bases). Trimming cost V 5 bases and J 2 bases, with 15 bases left between them. Germline CDR1 and CDR2: SEHNR and FQNEAQ (reference sequence). This CDR3 is built from 15 residues. The entire variable domain, with the rest obtained from reference TRBV7-9 and TRBJ1-1, is as follows: DTGVSQNPRHKITKRGQNVTFRCDPISEHNRLYWYRQTLGQGPEFLTYFQNEAQLEKSRLLSDRFSAERPKGSFSTLEIQRTEQGDSAMYLCASSIQGQGNTEAFFGQGTRLTVV.

This chain uses TRBV5-1 with TRBJ2-5; D remains unclear. Germline loops: CDR1 SGHRS, CDR2 YFSETQ. The germline V and J ends were trimmed by 0 bases and 3 bases, with 6 bases remaining between them. This CDR3 spans 13 amino acids. The CDR3 region has the DNA TGCGCCAGCAGCTTGGTGGCCGAAGAGACCCAGTACTTC. It encodes CASSLVAEETQYF.

The V gene is TRBV13, the J gene TRBJ1-3, with 7 bases fitting TRBD1. Germline V gene data show CDR1 as PRHDT and CDR2 as FYEKMQ (reference sequence). This CDR3 region has 14 residues. The J segment lost 3 bases and the V segment lost 4 bases, leaving 3 bases of the junction unmatched. CDR3 nucleotides: TGTGCCAGCAGCTCCCGGACAGGTGGAAACACCATATATTTT. Translation gives CASSSRTGGNTIYF.